This T cell receptor (beta chain) comes out of a study of regulatory T cells in long-lasting Graves disease. Regarding the study as a whole: Reduced TCR diversity was observed in persistent Graves' patients versus newly diagnosed patients.

Arm-PCR of CDR3 regions and iRepertoire HTBI primers were used to build TCR beta libraries. Each CDR3 protein gets one entry after TCRdb re-called the multiplex PCR reads with MiXCR. The table includes 500,000 to 800,000 distinct CDR3 sequences, 25% to 30% detected once. The CDR3 sequence is 18 residues long. CDR1 is MDHEN and CDR2 is SYDVKM in the germline V gene. V shed 7 bases, J shed 2 bases, and the junction held 17 bases outside the gene matches. The time point denotes: persistent/refractory GD, antithyroid drugs over 5 years with positive TRAb. Following extraction of RNA from PBMCs, that RNA was used to make the TCR library. Note on this clonotype: Its specificity is unknown.

V gene TRBV28 combines with J gene TRBJ2-3, with TRBD2 matching over 8 bases. This material consisted of peripheral blood mononuclear cells (PBMCs), taken when the disease was refractory, from a patient treated with antithyroid drugs. The clonotype comes from a female donor with Graves disease. The CDR3 reads CASNPIRGTRHATDTQYF. The CDR3 DNA reads TGTGCCAGCAACCCCATCCGTGGGACTAGACACGCCACAGATACGCAGTATTTT.